A single sample is the source of the 29 T cell receptor beta chains below, sequenced in a study of radiotherapy plus CTLA-4 blockade in lung cancer (dated by TCRdb to the late 2010s). Library generation was performed with the immunoSEQ multiplex PCR assay. As stored in TCRdb, this immuneACCESS dataset retains in-frame rearrangements with V and J assigned. A fraction of the clones does not appear; measured against another copy, unresolved V genes explain less than half of the discrepancy, and the remainder lacks a known reason. The sample includes about 24,000 clones, with around 71% observed a single time. Together, the top ten hold 3.2% of the sample. The sample was peripheral blood, taken from a patient treated with radiotherapy plus ipilimumab. These receptors came from a human donor with non-small cell lung cancer whose response to radiotherapy plus ipilimumab could not be evaluated.

The genes are TRBV5-1 and TRBJ2-7; 9 nucleotides match TRBD1. The trim removed 1 base at V and 0 bases at J, leaving 5 bases unmatched. The CDR3 contains 16 residues. CDR1 and CDR2 from the germline V gene are SGHRS and YFSETQ. The CDR3 spells CASSLSGQGISYEQYF. CDR3 DNA sequence: TGCGCCAGCAGCTTGTCGGGACAGGGCATCTCCTACGAGCAGTACTTC.

The J gene is TRBJ1-2, the V gene TRBV18; D may be TRBD1 (6 bases). With 1 base removed from V and 0 bases from J, the gap between germline ends came to 9 bases. The CDR3 length is 15 residues. Per the germline V gene, CDR1 is KGHSH and CDR2 is LQKENI. The CDR3 bases are TGTGCCAGCTCACCACTCCAGGGGACTAACTATGGCTACACCTTC. It is translated as CASSPLQGTNYGYTF.

In its sample, this clone was seen a few times. The chain is built from TRBV2 and TRBJ1-1, with TRBD1 as a possible D gene (5 bases). V lost 4 bases and J 4 bases, leaving 13 bases between the germline ends. CDR3 length: 14 amino acids. The V gene's germline CDR1 is SNHLY and CDR2 FYNNEI. The CDR3 DNA is TGTGCCAGCAGTGGTAGAAGGGGTAGCACTGAAGCTTTCTTT. Its translation: CASSGRRGSTEAFF.

The chain recombines TRBV2 with TRBJ2-2; TRBD1 matches at 9 bases. Germline CDR1 is SNHLY and CDR2 is FYNNEI. The ends lost 5 bases at V and 6 bases at J; junction bases unmatched: 7. The CDR3 is made up of 15 amino acids. The CDR3 protein is CASSRDRASSGELFF. The CDR3 DNA sequence: TGTGCCAGCAGTAGGGACAGGGCTAGTTCCGGGGAGCTGTTTTTT.

V usage is TRBV15 and J usage is TRBJ2-7; D is possibly TRBD1 (6 bases). This CDR3 has 15 residues. Germline V gene data show CDR1 as LNHNV and CDR2 as YYDKDF (reference sequence). Trimming took off 0 bases at V and 2 bases at J, with 11 bases between the two ends. CDR3 region: CATSRELTGTYEQYF. The CDR3 DNA sequence: TGTGCCACCAGCAGAGAACTGACAGGTACCTACGAGCAGTACTTC.

The V call is TRBV5-6, the J call TRBJ2-7; 11 bases map to TRBD2. The CDR3 length is 16 residues. CDR1 is SGHDT, CDR2 YYEEEE, per germline. Trimming at V came to 4 bases and at J to 3 bases, leaving 9 bases not matched to a gene. The CDR3: CASSPGLAGTIYEQYF. CDR3 bases: TGTGCCAGCAGCCCTGGACTAGCGGGCACTATCTACGAGCAGTACTTC.

This clone was detected only a few times. The V gene is TRBV10-2, the J gene TRBJ1-4; 7 bases align to TRBD1. This CDR3 comprises 15 residues. The germline V gene encodes CDR1 WSHSY and CDR2 SAAADI. V shed 7 bases, J shed 4 bases, and the junction held 9 bases outside the gene matches. This CDR3 is CASTSSGQRNEKLFF. CDR3 bases: TGCGCCAGCACCTCCTCGGGACAGCGTAATGAAAAACTGTTTTTT.

The chain recombines TRBV19 with TRBJ2-3; TRBD1 matches 10 bases. Trimming cost V 5 bases and J 6 bases; bases outside gene matches: 14. This CDR3 has 17 residues. CDR1 is LNHDA, CDR2 SQIVND, per germline (reference sequence). DNA of the CDR3: TGTGCCAGTAGTCAAGACTCCGGGACAGGGGTGTTCGATACGCAGTATTTT. This codes for CASSQDSGTGVFDTQYF.

This sequence joins TRBV5-5 and TRBJ1-3; 8 bases map to TRBD1. Germline V CDR1 and CDR2: SGHKS, YYEKEE (reference sequence). This CDR3 contains 18 residues. Losses at the gene ends were 2 bases for V and 0 bases for J; bases not matched to a gene: 10. The CDR3 here is CASSLRPDGTGSGNTIYF. For the CDR3, the DNA is TGTGCCAGCAGCTTACGACCCGACGGGACAGGCTCTGGAAACACCATATATTTT. Full variable domain (remainder filled in from reference TRBV5-5 and TRBJ1-3): DAGVTQSPTHLIKTRGQQVTLRCSPISGHKSVSWYQQVLGQGPQFIFQYYEKEERGRGNFPDRFSARQFPNYSSELNVNALLLGDSALYLCASSLRPDGTGSGNTIYFGEGSWLTVV.

The chain carries TRBV25-1 and TRBJ1-2, with 8 bases matching TRBD1. Germline-derived CDR1 and CDR2 are MGHDK and SYGVNS. J gave up 3 bases and V 4 bases, and 4 bases lay outside the gene matches. The CDR3 loop spans 14 amino acids. The CDR3 loop reads CASSGQGNYYGYTF. The CDR3 DNA reads as TGTGCCAGCAGTGGACAGGGGAACTACTATGGCTACACCTTC.

This chain links TRBV7-2 with TRBJ2-5; D possibly corresponds to TRBD2 (6 bases). The germline V and J ends were trimmed by 1 base and 2 bases, with 11 bases remaining between them. CDR3 size: 15 residues. CDR1 SGHTA and CDR2 FQGNSA come from the germline V gene. Here the CDR3 DNA reads TGTGCCAGCAGCTTAGGGTTGCGGGGACAAGAGACCCAGTACTTC. Its translation: CASSLGLRGQETQYF.

This clone was observed a handful of times. This chain connects TRBV5-1 to TRBJ2-6, with D maybe TRBD2 (6 bases). The V end was cut by 3 bases, the J end by 2 bases, with 18 bases between. This CDR3 has 18 amino acids. In germline, CDR1 is SGHRS, CDR2 YFSETQ. For the CDR3, the DNA is TGCGCCAGCAGCTCGGGGACTCTTTATAGGACTGGGGCCAACGTCCTGACTTTC. It specifies CASSSGTLYRTGANVLTF.

This clone showed up just a few times. This chain links TRBV15 with TRBJ1-4, with D possibly matching TRBD1 (6 bases). V lost 1 base, J lost 5 bases, and 8 bases lay in between. Per the germline V gene, CDR1 is LNHNV and CDR2 is YYDKDF (reference sequence). This CDR3 contains 14 residues. CDR3 sequence: CATSRGTENEKLFF. CDR3 DNA: TGTGCCACCAGCAGAGGGACAGAAAATGAAAAACTGTTTTTT.

The table lists this clone with a few counts. The genes are TRBV28 and TRBJ2-7; 7 positions agree with TRBD1. This CDR3 is 14 amino acids long. J lost 4 bases, V lost 6 bases, and 9 bases had no gene match. The germline V gene encodes CDR1 MDHEN and CDR2 SYDVKM. CDR3 sequence (DNA): TGTGCCAGCAGATCCTCTGGGACAGAGTACGAGCAGTACTTC. It is translated as CASRSSGTEYEQYF.

The chain combines TRBV14 with TRBJ2-3; 8 positions match TRBD2. This CDR3 region has 17 residues. The V and J ends lost 4 bases and 2 bases, in that order; junction bases with no gene match: 11. Germline V gene data show CDR1 as SGHDN and CDR2 as FVKESK. The CDR3 DNA sequence: TGTGCCAGCAGCCCCTCTAAAGCGGGAGTCCTCACAGATACGCAGTATTTT. Translation: CASSPSKAGVLTDTQYF.

This clone came up a few times. V usage is TRBV18 and J usage is TRBJ1-5; 7 bases line up with TRBD1. V dropped 5 bases and J dropped 9; count of bases not matched to a gene: 7. Germline lookup yields CDR1 KGHSH and CDR2 LQKENI. This CDR3 spans 13 amino acids. DNA of the CDR3: TGTGCCAGCTCATTCGACAGGGATGGGCCCCAGCATTTT. Encoded protein: CASSFDRDGPQHF.

The V and J genes are TRBV11-2 and TRBJ2-1, with 11 bases fitting TRBD2. Germline loops: CDR1 SGHAT, CDR2 FQNNGV. V shed 6 bases and J 3 bases; nucleotides not matched to a gene: 7. This CDR3 region has 16 residues. The CDR3 here is CASSYTSGSVYNEQFF. CDR3 in DNA: TGTGCCAGCAGTTACACTAGCGGGAGCGTCTACAATGAGCAGTTCTTC.

This sequence joins TRBV9 and TRBJ2-1; TRBD2 aligns across 9 bases. CDR1 is SGDLS and CDR2 is YYNGEE in the germline V gene. Trimming cost V 3 bases and J 5 bases; bases outside gene matches: 3. The CDR3 sequence is 14 residues long. CDR3 sequence: CASSDLAGNNEQFF. For the CDR3, the DNA is TGTGCCAGCAGCGACCTAGCGGGAAACAATGAGCAGTTCTTC.

This clone was recorded once. V usage is TRBV9 and J usage is TRBJ2-3; 8 bases are a match to TRBD2. V was clipped by 0 bases and J by 2 bases; unmatched bases: 5. Germline V gene data show CDR1 as SGDLS and CDR2 as YYNGEE. The CDR3 is made up of 16 amino acids. The DNA of the CDR3 is TGTGCCAGCAGCGTAGGACTAGCGACGAACACAGATACGCAGTATTTT. Translating gives CASSVGLATNTDTQYF.

The chain links TRBV19 to TRBJ2-7; the match to TRBD2 covers 8 bases. The CDR3 has 15 residues. V trimming: 2 bases; J trimming: 2 bases; junction bases outside the gene matches: 5. From germline, CDR1 is LNHDA and CDR2 SQIVND (reference sequence). CDR3 residues: CASSITSGGTYEQYF. For the CDR3, the DNA is TGTGCCAGTAGTATAACGAGCGGGGGAACCTACGAGCAGTACTTC.

The V call is TRBV2, the J call TRBJ1-5; D is possibly TRBD1 (6 bases). The germline CDR1 and CDR2 sequences are SNHLY and FYNNEI. V was shortened by 7 bases and J by 4 bases, with 11 bases between the two germline ends. The CDR3 runs to 13 residues. CDR3 DNA: TGTGCCAGCAAAAGGGACACAAATCAGCCCCAGCATTTT. Translation: CASKRDTNQPQHF.

This clone was seen a handful of times. The chain combines TRBV7-8 with TRBJ1-2; 9 positions agree with TRBD1. V trimming: 6 bases; J trimming: 8 bases; junction bases outside the gene matches: 7. The CDR3 loop spans 13 amino acids. Per the germline V gene, CDR1 is SGHVS and CDR2 is FQNEAQ. As DNA, the CDR3 is TGTGCCAGCAGAAGGGACAGGGACGGAGGCTACACCTTC. Its translation is CASRRDRDGGYTF. The full variable domain, with the rest looked up from reference TRBV7-8 and TRBJ1-2, is GAGVSQSPRYKVAKRGQDVALRCDPISGHVSLFWYQQALGQGPEFLTYFQNEAQLDKSGLPSDRFFAERPEGSVSTLKIQRTQQEDSAVYLCASRRDRDGGYTFGSGTRLTVV.

The rearrangement links TRBV30 to TRBJ1-2; 7 bases line up with TRBD1. The length of the CDR3 is 13 residues. Germline-derived CDR1 and CDR2 are GTSNPN and SVGIG (reference sequence). V lost 1 base to trimming and J lost 4 bases; unmatched junction nucleotides: 3. As DNA, the CDR3 is TGTGCCTGGAGTGGAGGGGGCGGCTATGGCTACACCTTC. It is translated as CAWSGGGGYGYTF.

This chain links TRBV28 with TRBJ2-7; D is ambiguous. Looked up from germline, CDR1 is MDHEN and CDR2 is SYDVKM. The CDR3 consists of 12 residues. The V end lost 1 base, the J end lost 6 bases, and 7 bases lay between the germline ends. The CDR3 coding sequence is TGTGCCAGCAGTTTATTACAGACCGAGCAGTACTTC. This codes for CASSLLQTEQYF.

The CDR3 coding sequence is TGTGCCATCAGGGGACAGGCAAATGGGGGCTACACCTTC. This gives the protein CAIRGQANGGYTF. V usage is TRBV10-3 and J usage is TRBJ1-2, with TRBD1 matching over 8 bases. V gave up 6 bases and J gave up 8 bases; unmatched junction bases: 8. The germline CDR1 and CDR2 sequences are ENHRY and SYGVKD. The CDR3 totals 13 residues.

The rearrangement links TRBV5-1 to TRBJ1-1; D not resolved. Germline V gives CDR1 SGHRS, CDR2 YFSETQ. The CDR3 covers 15 residues. Trimming removed 0 bases at V and 4 bases at J, with 13 bases between. The CDR3, as DNA: TGCGCCAGCAGCTTGGGTTGGGCGTCGGCCACTGAAGCTTTCTTT. It yields the protein CASSLGWASATEAFF.

The chain is built from TRBV30 and TRBJ1-2; 7 nucleotides agree with TRBD1. V was pared by 3 bases and J by 4 bases, with 11 bases of the junction left unmatched. Germline CDR1 is GTSNPN and CDR2 is SVGIG (reference sequence). The CDR3 loop spans 15 amino acids. This chain's CDR3 is CAWSFYRGLGYGYTF. In DNA form, the CDR3 reads TGTGCCTGGAGCTTTTACAGGGGCTTGGGCTATGGCTACACCTTC.

The J gene is TRBJ1-5, the V gene TRBV12-5; D is ambiguous. This CDR3 is built from 13 residues. The V end was cut by 3 bases, the J end by 2 bases, with 5 bases between. Germline CDR1 is LGHNT and CDR2 is FRNRAP. CDR3 DNA sequence: TGTGCTAGTGGTTTAGAGGGCAATCAGCCCCAGCATTTT. Its translation: CASGLEGNQPQHF.

The count of this clone is one. The gene calls are TRBV5-1 and TRBJ1-2; 11 bases match TRBD1. V lost 4 bases, J lost 5 bases, and 4 bases stayed unmatched. CDR3 length: 14 amino acids. Germline V gene lookup returns CDR1 SGHRS and CDR2 YFSETQ. The CDR3 region has the DNA TGCGCCAGCAGCCCGGGGACAGGGGGTTATGGCTACACCTTC. Its protein is CASSPGTGGYGYTF.